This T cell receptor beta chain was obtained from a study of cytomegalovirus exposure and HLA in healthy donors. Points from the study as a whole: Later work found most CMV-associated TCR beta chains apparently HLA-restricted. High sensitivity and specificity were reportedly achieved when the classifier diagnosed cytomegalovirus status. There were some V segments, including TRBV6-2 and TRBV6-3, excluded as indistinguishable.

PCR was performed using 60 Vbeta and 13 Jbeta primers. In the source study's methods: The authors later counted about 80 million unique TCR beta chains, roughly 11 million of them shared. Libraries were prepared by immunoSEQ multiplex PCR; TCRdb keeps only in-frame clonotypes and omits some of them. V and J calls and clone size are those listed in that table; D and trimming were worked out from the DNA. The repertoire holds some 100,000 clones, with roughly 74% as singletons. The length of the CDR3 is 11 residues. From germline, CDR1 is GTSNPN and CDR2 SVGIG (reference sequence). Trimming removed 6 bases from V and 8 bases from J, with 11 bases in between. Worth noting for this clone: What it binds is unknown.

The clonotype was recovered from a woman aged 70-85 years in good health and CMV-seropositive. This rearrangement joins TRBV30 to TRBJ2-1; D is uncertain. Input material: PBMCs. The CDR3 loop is CACSPVHEQFF. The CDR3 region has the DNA TGTGCCTGTAGCCCGGTCCATGAGCAGTTCTTC.